This TCR beta chain stems from a study of T cell responses to AZD1222 COVID-19 vaccine. Trimming at V came to 0 bases and at J to 5 bases, leaving 12 bases not matched to a gene. The CDR3 contains 18 residues. The germline CDR1 and CDR2 sequences are GTSNPN and SVGIG (reference sequence). This clone was seen only a few times. Here immunoSEQ multiplex PCR was the method, and the copy in TCRdb shows in-frame clones only, minus some. The sample has about 150,000 clones, about nine tenths seen once; the top ten hold roughly 2.8%. The sequence came from an adult in good health. The genes are TRBV30 and TRBJ1-6, with TRBD1 matching 8 bases. The sequencing used peripheral blood, collected on day 0 of AZD1222 vaccination. Written as DNA, the CDR3 is TGTGCCTGGAGTGTACACAGGGGGACCTTTAGTGATAATTCACCCCTCCACTTT. Its protein is CAWSVHRGTFSDNSPLHF.